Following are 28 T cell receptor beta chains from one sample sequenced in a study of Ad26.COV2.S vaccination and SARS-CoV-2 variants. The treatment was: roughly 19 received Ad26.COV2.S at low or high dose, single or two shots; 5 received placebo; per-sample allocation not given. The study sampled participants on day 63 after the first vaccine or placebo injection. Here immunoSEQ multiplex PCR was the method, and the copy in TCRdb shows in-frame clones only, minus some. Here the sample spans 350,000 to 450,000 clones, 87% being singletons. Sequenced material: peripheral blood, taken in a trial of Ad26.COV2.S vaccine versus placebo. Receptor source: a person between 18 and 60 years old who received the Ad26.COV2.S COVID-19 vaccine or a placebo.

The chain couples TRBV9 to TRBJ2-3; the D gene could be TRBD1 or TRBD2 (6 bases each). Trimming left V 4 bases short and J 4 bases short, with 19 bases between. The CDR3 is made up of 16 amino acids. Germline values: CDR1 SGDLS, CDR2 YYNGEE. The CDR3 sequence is CASSRGQGRIADTQYF. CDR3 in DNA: TGTGCCAGCAGCCGAGGGCAGGGGAGGATTGCAGATACGCAGTATTTT.

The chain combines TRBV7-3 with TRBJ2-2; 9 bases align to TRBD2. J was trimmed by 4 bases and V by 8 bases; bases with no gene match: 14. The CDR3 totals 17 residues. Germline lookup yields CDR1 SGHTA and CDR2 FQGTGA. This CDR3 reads CASAQRAGGPSTGELFF. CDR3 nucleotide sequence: TGTGCCAGCGCCCAGCGGGCGGGGGGGCCGAGCACCGGGGAGCTGTTTTTT.

The CDR3 coding sequence is TGTGCCAGCAGCTCACCTACGACAAGGCGCACAGATACGCAGTATTTT. Translation: CASSSPTTRRTDTQYF. This sequence joins TRBV7-2 and TRBJ2-3; D not resolved. Trimming left V 4 bases short and J 1 base short, with 15 bases between. The CDR3 loop spans 16 amino acids. The germline gives CDR1 SGHTA, CDR2 FQGNSA.

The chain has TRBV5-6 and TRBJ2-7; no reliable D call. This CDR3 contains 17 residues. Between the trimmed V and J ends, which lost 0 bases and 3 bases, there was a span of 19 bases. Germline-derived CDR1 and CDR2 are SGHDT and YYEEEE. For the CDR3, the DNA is TGTGCCAGCAGCTTGGCCGGGTGGCAGGCTGCATTCTACGAGCAGTACTTC. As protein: CASSLAGWQAAFYEQYF.

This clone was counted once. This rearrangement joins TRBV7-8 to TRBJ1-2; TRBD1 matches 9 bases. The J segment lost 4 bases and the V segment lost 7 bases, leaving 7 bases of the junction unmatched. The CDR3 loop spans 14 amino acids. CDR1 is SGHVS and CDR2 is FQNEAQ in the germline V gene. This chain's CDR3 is CASTSGTGTYGYTF. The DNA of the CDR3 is TGTGCCAGCACATCCGGGACAGGGACCTATGGCTACACCTTC.

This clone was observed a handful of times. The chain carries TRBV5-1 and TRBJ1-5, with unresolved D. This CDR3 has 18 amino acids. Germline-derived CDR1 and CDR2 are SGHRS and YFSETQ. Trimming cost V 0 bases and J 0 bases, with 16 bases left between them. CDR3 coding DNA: TGCGCCAGCAGCTTGGCGGTTAGCAGGCAATATAGCAATCAGCCCCAGCATTTT. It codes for CASSLAVSRQYSNQPQHF.

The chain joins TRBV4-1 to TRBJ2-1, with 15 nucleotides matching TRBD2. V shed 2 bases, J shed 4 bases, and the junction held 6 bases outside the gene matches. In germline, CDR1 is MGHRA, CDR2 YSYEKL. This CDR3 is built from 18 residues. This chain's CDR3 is CASSQFQGLAGGYNEQFF. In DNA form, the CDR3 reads TGCGCCAGCAGCCAATTTCAGGGACTAGCGGGGGGATACAATGAGCAGTTCTTC.

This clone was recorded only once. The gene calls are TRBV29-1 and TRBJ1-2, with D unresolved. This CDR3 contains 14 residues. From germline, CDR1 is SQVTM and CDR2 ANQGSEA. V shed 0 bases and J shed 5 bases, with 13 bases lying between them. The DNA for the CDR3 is TGCAGCGTTGAAGATCAGTGGGGAATATATGGCTACACCTTC. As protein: CSVEDQWGIYGYTF.

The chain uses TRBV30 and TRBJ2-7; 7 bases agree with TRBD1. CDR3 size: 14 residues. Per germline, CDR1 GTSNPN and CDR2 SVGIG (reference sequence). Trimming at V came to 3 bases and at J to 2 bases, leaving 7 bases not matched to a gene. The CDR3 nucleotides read TGTGCCTGGAGAAGTAAAGGGGGCCCCTACGAGCAGTACTTC. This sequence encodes CAWRSKGGPYEQYF.

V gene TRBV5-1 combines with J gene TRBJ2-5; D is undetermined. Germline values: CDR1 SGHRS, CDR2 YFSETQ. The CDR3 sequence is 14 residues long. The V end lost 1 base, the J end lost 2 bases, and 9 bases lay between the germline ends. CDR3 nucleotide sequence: TGCGCCAGCAGCTTGATTGGCCGGCAAGAGACCCAGTACTTC. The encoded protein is CASSLIGRQETQYF.

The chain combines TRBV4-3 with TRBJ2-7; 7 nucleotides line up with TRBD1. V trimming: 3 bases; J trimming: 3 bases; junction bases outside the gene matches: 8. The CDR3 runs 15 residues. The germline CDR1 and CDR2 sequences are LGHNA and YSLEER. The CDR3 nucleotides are TGCGCCAGCAGCCAGCAAGCGACAGGGTACTACGAGCAGTACTTC. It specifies CASSQQATGYYEQYF.

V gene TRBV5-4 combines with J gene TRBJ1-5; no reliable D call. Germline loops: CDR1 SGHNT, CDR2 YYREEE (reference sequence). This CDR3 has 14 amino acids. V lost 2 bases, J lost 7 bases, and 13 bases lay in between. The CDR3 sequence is CASSLEGSNQPQHF. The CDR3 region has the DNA TGTGCCAGCAGCTTAGAAGGGTCAAACCAGCCCCAGCATTTT.

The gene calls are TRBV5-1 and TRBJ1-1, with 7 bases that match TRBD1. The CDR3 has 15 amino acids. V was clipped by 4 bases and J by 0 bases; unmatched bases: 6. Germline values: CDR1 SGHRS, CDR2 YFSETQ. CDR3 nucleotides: TGCGCCAGCAGCGCGGGACAGCCTATGAACACTGAAGCTTTCTTT. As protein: CASSAGQPMNTEAFF. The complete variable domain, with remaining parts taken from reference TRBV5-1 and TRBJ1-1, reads KAGVTQTPRYLIKTRGQQVTLSCSPISGHRSVSWYQQTPGQGLQFLFEYFSETQRNKGNFPGRFSGRQFSNSRSEMNVSTLELGDSALYLCASSAGQPMNTEAFFGQGTRLTVV.

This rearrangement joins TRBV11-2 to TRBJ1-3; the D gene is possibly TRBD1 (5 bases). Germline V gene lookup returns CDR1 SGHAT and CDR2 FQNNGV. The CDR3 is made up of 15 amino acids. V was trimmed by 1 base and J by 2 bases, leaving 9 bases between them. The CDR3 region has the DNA TGTGCCAGCAGCTTAGCTGGGGGGACTGGAAACACCATATATTTT. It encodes CASSLAGGTGNTIYF.

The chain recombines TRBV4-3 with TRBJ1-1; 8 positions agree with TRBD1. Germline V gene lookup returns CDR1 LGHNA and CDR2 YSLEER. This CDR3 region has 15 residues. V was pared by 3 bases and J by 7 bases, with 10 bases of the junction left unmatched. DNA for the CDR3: TGCGCCAGCAGCCAGATCCGGACAGGGACGGGTGAAGCTTTCTTT. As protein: CASSQIRTGTGEAFF.

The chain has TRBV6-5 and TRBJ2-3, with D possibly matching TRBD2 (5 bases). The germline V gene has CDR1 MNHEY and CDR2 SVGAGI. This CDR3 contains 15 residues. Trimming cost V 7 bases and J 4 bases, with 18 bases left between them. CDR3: CASNVLGGGPDTQYF. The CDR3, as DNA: TGTGCCAGCAATGTTCTAGGTGGAGGCCCAGATACGCAGTATTTT.

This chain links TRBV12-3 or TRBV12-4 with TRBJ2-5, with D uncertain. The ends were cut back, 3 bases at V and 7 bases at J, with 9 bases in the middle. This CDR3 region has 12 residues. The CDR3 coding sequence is TGTGCCAGCAGTTTGGGTTATGTGACCCAGTACTTC. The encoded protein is CASSLGYVTQYF.

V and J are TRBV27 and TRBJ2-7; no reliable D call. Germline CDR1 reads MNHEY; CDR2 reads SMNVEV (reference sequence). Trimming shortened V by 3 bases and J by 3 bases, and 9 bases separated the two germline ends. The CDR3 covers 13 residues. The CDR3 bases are TGTGCCAGCAGTTTTAGGCCCCACTACGAGCAGTACTTC. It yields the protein CASSFRPHYEQYF.

CDR3 sequence reads: CASSLGDSTNTGELFF. The CDR3 DNA is TGCGCCAGCAGCTTGGGGGACAGTACGAACACCGGGGAGCTGTTTTTT. The chain is built from TRBV5-1 and TRBJ2-2, with 7 nucleotides matching TRBD1. With 0 bases clipped from V and 0 bases from J, the junction kept 2 bases outside the gene matches. This CDR3 has 16 residues. Looked up from germline, CDR1 is SGHRS and CDR2 is YFSETQ.

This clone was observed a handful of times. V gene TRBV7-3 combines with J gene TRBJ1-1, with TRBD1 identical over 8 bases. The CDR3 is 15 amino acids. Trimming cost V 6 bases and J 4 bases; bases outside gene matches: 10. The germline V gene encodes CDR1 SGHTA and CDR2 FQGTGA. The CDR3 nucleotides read TGTGCCAGCAGTCCGTACCACGGACAGGGCACTGAAGCTTTCTTT. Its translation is CASSPYHGQGTEAFF.

DNA of the CDR3: TGCGCCAGCAGCCAAGTCCCTGTCGGACAGGGGAACTCCTACGAGCAGTACTTC. This sequence encodes CASSQVPVGQGNSYEQYF. The chain is built from TRBV4-3 and TRBJ2-7; 9 bases match TRBD1. Germline CDR1 is LGHNA and CDR2 is YSLEER. J lost 0 bases, V lost 1 base, and 10 bases had no gene match. There are 18 residues in the CDR3.

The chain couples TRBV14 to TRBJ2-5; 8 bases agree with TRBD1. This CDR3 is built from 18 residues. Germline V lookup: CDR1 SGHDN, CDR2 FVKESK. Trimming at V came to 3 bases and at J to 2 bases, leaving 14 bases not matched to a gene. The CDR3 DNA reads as TGTGCCAGCAGCCAGCCGCAGCCCGGGACAGGAATACAAGAGACCCAGTACTTC. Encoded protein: CASSQPQPGTGIQETQYF. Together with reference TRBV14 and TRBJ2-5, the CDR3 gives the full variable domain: EAGVTQFPSHSVIEKGQTVTLRCDPISGHDNLYWYRRVMGKEIKFLLHFVKESKQDESGMPNNRFLAERTGGTYSTLKVQPAELEDSGVYFCASSQPQPGTGIQETQYFGPGTRLLVL.

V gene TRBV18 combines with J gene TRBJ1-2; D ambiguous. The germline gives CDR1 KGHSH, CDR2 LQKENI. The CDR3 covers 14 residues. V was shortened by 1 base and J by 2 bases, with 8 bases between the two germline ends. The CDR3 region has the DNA TGTGCCAGCTCACCACGTGTCGGGAACTATGGCTACACCTTC. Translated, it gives CASSPRVGNYGYTF.

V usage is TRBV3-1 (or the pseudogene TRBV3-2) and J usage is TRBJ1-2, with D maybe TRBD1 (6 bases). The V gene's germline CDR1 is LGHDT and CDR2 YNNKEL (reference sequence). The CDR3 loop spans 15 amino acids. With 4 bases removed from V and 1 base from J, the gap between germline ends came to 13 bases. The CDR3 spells CASSPQGRGNYGYTF. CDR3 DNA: TGTGCCAGCAGCCCTCAGGGCAGGGGTAACTATGGCTACACCTTC.

The CDR3: CSARNGYGYTF. CDR3 DNA: TGCAGTGCTAGAAACGGGTATGGCTACACCTTC. The rearrangement joins TRBV20-1 to TRBJ1-2; D is unclear. Trimming pared 2 bases from V and 5 bases from J, leaving 6 bases between. CDR1 and CDR2 from the germline V gene are DFQATT and SNEGSKA (reference sequence). The CDR3 is 11 amino acids.

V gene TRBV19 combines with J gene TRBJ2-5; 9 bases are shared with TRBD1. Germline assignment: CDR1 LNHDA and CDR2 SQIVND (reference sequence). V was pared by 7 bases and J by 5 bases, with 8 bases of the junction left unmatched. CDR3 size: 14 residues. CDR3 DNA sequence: TGTGCCAGTACCACCGGACAGGGGATGGAGACCCAGTACTTC. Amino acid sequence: CASTTGQGMETQYF.

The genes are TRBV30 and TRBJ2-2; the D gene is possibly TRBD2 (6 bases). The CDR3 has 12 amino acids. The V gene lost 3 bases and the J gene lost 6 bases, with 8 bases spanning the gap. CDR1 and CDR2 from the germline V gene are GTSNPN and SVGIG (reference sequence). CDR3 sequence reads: CAWRVAAGELFF. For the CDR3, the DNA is TGTGCCTGGAGGGTAGCGGCCGGGGAGCTGTTTTTT.

The CDR3 DNA reads TGTGCCAGCAGGCAAGAGACCCAGTACTTC. Translating it yields CASRQETQYF. The V call is TRBV7-9, the J call TRBJ2-5, with D unclear. CDR3 length equals 10 residues. V shed 6 bases and J shed 2 bases, with 1 base lying between them. Germline V lookup: CDR1 SEHNR, CDR2 FQNEAQ (reference sequence).